What follows are 4 T cell receptor beta chains derived from one specimen sequenced in a study of Graves' ophthalmopathy and Graves' hyperthyroidism. RNA served as the template for amplifying TCR beta CDR3 regions. RT-PCR with HTBI primers came first, then second-round multiplex PCR. TCRdb itself ran the multiplex PCR reads through MiXCR, one entry per CDR3 protein. Found here are about 740,000 distinct CDR3 sequences, roughly 40% of them singletons; the top ten hold 40% to 45%. The specimen was peripheral blood. These receptors came from an adult man with Graves' ophthalmopathy.

The chain combines TRBV16 with TRBJ1-1, with unresolved D. Germline V gene data show CDR1 as KGHSY and CDR2 as FQNENV. This CDR3 contains 13 residues. The ends were cut back, 0 bases at V and 7 bases at J, with 9 bases in the middle. CDR3 nucleotide sequence: TGTGCCAGCAGCCAATCTCTTCGAGTTGAAGCTTTCTTT. Amino acid sequence: CASSQSLRVEAFF.

This clonotype appeared many times. V gene TRBV11-3 combines with J gene TRBJ2-7; 9 positions match TRBD1. CDR3 size: 12 residues. The V gene's germline CDR1 is SGHNT and CDR2 YENEEA. V lost 5 bases and J lost 12; bases outside the gene matches: 8. The CDR3 region has the DNA TGTGCCAGCAGCCATACAGGGGGCGCGCCGTACTTC. Protein product: CASSHTGGAPYF.

This clonotype was counted between two and nine times. This chain connects TRBV20-1 to TRBJ2-7, with D unclear. This CDR3 has 14 amino acids. With 0 bases removed from V and 9 bases from J, the gap between germline ends came to 18 bases. Germline CDR1 DFQATT, CDR2 SNEGSKA (reference sequence). CDR3 residues: CSARDLVGSEVQYF. The DNA for the CDR3 is TGCAGTGCTAGAGACCTGGTAGGATCCGAGGTGCAGTACTTC.

This clonotype appeared once. V and J are TRBV25-1 and TRBJ2-5, with D maybe TRBD1 (6 bases). The CDR3 length is 15 residues. Germline V gene lookup returns CDR1 MGHDK and CDR2 SYGVNS. V lost 1 base and J 2 bases, leaving 11 bases between the germline ends. The CDR3 sequence: CASSELGTQQETQYF. For the CDR3, the DNA is TGTGCCAGCAGTGAATTGGGGACACAACAAGAGACCCAGTACTTC. Drawing the rest from reference TRBV25-1 and TRBJ2-5, the complete variable domain is EADIYQTPRYLVIGTGKKITLECSQTMGHDKMYWYQQDPGMELHLIHYSYGVNSTEKGDLSSESTVSRIRTEHFPLTLESARPSHTSQYLCASSELGTQQETQYFGPGTRLLVL.